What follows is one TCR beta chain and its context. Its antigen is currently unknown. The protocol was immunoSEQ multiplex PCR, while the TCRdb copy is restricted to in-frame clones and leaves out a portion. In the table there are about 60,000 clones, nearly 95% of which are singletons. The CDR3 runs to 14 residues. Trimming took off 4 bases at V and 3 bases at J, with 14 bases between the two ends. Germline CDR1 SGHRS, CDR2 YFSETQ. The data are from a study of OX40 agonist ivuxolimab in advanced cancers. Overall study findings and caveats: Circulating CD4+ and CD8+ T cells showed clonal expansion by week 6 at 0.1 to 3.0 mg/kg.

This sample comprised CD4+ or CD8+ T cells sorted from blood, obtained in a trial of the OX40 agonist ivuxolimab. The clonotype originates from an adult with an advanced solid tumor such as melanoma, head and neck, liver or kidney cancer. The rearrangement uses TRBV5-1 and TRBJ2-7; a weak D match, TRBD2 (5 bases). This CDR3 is CASSPGLGSYEQYF. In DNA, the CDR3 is TGCGCCAGCAGCCCCGGACTGGGAAGCTACGAGCAGTACTTC.